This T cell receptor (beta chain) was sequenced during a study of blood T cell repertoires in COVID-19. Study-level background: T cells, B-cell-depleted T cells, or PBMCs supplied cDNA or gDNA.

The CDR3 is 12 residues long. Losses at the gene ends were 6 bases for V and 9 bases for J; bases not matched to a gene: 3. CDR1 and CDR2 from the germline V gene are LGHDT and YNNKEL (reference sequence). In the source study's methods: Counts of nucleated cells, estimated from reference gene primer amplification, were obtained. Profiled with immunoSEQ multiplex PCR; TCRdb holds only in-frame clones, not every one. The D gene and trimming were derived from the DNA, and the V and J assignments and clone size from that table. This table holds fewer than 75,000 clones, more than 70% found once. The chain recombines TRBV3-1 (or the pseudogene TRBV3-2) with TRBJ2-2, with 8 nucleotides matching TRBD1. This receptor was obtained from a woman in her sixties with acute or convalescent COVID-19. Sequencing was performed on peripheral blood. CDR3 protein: CASRRTGRELFF. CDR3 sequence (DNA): TGTGCCAGCAGGCGGACAGGGAGGGAGCTGTTTTTT.